The next 25 T cell receptor beta chains were all read from a single sample in a study of blood T cell repertoires in COVID-19. Produced via immunoSEQ multiplex PCR; TCRdb's table is partial and in-frame only. The table lists approximately 120,000 clones, about 87% of them singletons. Sequenced input: peripheral blood. The receptors stem from a woman aged 50 to 60 with acute or convalescent COVID-19.

The V and J genes are TRBV7-2 and TRBJ2-7, with 8 bases aligning to TRBD2. V lost 6 bases, J lost 3 bases, and 7 bases stayed unmatched. The CDR3 consists of 14 residues. CDR1 SGHTA and CDR2 FQGNSA come from the germline V gene. The CDR3 bases are TGTGCCAGCAGTAGACTAGCGAATAACTACGAGCAGTACTTC. Amino acids: CASSRLANNYEQYF.

The rearrangement joins TRBV21-1 to TRBJ1-2. TRBV21-1 is classified as a pseudogene. This CDR3 is built from 14 residues. The chain's CDR3 is CASRSGRDRDGYTF. CDR3 nucleotide sequence: TGTGCCAGCAGGTCTGGCAGAGATCGGGATGGCTACACCTTC.

The chain is built from TRBV6-5 and TRBJ1-2, with a tentative D call TRBD1 (5 bases). The germline gives CDR1 MNHEY, CDR2 SVGAGI. The length of the CDR3 is 15 residues. Trimming left V 6 bases short and J 8 bases short, with 22 bases between. Written as DNA, the CDR3 is TGTGCCAGCAGCCATCACCCTCGGGACTCCAGAGGCTACACCTTC. Amino acids: CASSHHPRDSRGYTF.

This clone came up a few times. The gene calls are TRBV18 and TRBJ1-1; 7 positions match TRBD1. This CDR3 is built from 17 residues. V was pared by 2 bases and J by 5 bases, with 14 bases of the junction left unmatched. CDR1 and CDR2 from the germline V gene are KGHSH and LQKENI. This CDR3 is CASSPNSHRGVRTEAFF. The CDR3 nucleotides read TGTGCCAGCTCACCAAATTCTCACAGGGGCGTACGGACTGAAGCTTTCTTT.

The genes are TRBV18 and TRBJ2-5; possible D gene TRBD2, 6 bases. Germline V CDR1 and CDR2: KGHSH, LQKENI. The CDR3 covers 15 residues. Trimming took 3 bases from V and 6 from J, leaving 17 bases between them. DNA for the CDR3: TGTGCCAGCTCACCTTTCCGGGACTCCACCCAGACCCAGTACTTC. Encoded protein: CASSPFRDSTQTQYF.

The V call is TRBV30, the J call TRBJ1-4; 9 bases are a match to TRBD1. Germline CDR1 and CDR2: GTSNPN and SVGIG (reference sequence). Trimming took 0 bases from V and 4 from J; bases not matched to a gene: 3. The CDR3 extends over 15 amino acids. The CDR3 sequence is CAWSVKGQGNEKLFF. The CDR3 bases are TGTGCCTGGAGTGTAAAGGGACAGGGTAATGAAAAACTGTTTTTT.

This clone was recorded only once. The gene calls are TRBV5-8 and TRBJ2-7; no clear D. The CDR3 extends over 16 amino acids. CDR1 and CDR2 (germline): SGHTS, YDEGEE. V was clipped by 2 bases and J by 1 base, with 16 bases between them. The CDR3, as DNA: TGTGCCAGCAGCTTACTCGACTCCGTCTATTCCTACGAGCAGTACTTC. It encodes CASSLLDSVYSYEQYF.

The chain joins TRBV6-5 to TRBJ2-1; D is undetermined. CDR3 length equals 15 residues. Trimming stripped 6 bases from V and 1 base from J, with 13 bases between. Germline V lookup: CDR1 MNHEY, CDR2 SVGAGI. CDR3 sequence: CASSSGLFSYNEQFF. CDR3 nucleotides: TGTGCCAGCAGCTCCGGGTTGTTTTCCTACAATGAGCAGTTCTTC.

The V gene is TRBV3-1 (or the pseudogene TRBV3-2), the J gene TRBJ1-1; no clear D gene. V dropped 0 bases and J dropped 0 bases, with 17 bases sitting between them. The CDR3 totals 18 residues. CDR1 LGHDT and CDR2 YNNKEL come from the germline V gene (reference sequence). The CDR3 nucleotides are TGTGCCAGCAGCCAAGATCGCGGGGTCCTCAGCATGAACACTGAAGCTTTCTTT. It is translated as CASSQDRGVLSMNTEAFF.

V is TRBV2 and J is TRBJ2-3, with D maybe TRBD2 (5 bases). Trimming took 8 bases from V and 5 from J, leaving 20 bases between them. This CDR3 is built from 15 residues. Germline assignment: CDR1 SNHLY and CDR2 FYNNEI. The CDR3 sequence: CASGNLNLALDTQYF. The CDR3 DNA sequence: TGTGCCAGCGGTAATCTGAACTTAGCGTTAGATACGCAGTATTTT.

V and J are TRBV12-3 or TRBV12-4 and TRBJ1-3, with a possible D match to TRBD1 (6 bases). The CDR3 covers 13 residues. V was cut by 6 bases and J by 4 bases, with 10 bases left in between. The CDR3 is CASSPGQGNTIYF. The CDR3 nucleotides are TGTGCCAGCAGCCCCGGACAGGGAAACACCATATATTTT.

The chain recombines TRBV19 with TRBJ1-5, with a weak D call TRBD1 (5 bases). CDR1 is LNHDA and CDR2 is SQIVND in the germline V gene (reference sequence). The germline V and J ends were trimmed by 7 bases and 5 bases, with 12 bases remaining between them. This CDR3 spans 13 amino acids. The CDR3 sequence: CASKVDSDQPQHF. CDR3 sequence (DNA): TGTGCCAGTAAGGTAGACAGCGATCAGCCCCAGCATTTT.

This chain links TRBV25-1 with TRBJ1-3, with 12 bases that match TRBD1. The trim removed 4 bases at V and 1 base at J, leaving 8 bases unmatched. Germline assignment: CDR1 MGHDK and CDR2 SYGVNS. The CDR3 has 18 amino acids. Here the CDR3 DNA reads TGTGCCAGCAGTGCTCGGGACAGGGGGCGATTTTCTGGAAACACCATATATTTT. It yields the protein CASSARDRGRFSGNTIYF. The full variable domain, rest sourced from reference TRBV25-1 and TRBJ1-3, is EADIYQTPRYLVIGTGKKITLECSQTMGHDKMYWYQQDPGMELHLIHYSYGVNSTEKGDLSSESTVSRIRTEHFPLTLESARPSHTSQYLCASSARDRGRFSGNTIYFGEGSWLTVV.

The chain employs TRBV15 and TRBJ1-1; D ambiguous. Germline V gene sequence: CDR1 LNHNV, CDR2 YYDKDF (reference sequence). The germline V and J ends were trimmed by 2 bases and 0 bases, with 7 bases remaining between them. The CDR3 has 14 amino acids. CDR3 nucleotides: TGTGCCACCAGCAGACAGATTATGAACACTGAAGCTTTCTTT. This gives the protein CATSRQIMNTEAFF.

V usage is TRBV28 and J usage is TRBJ1-5; TRBD1 is a possible D gene (6 bases). CDR3 size: 14 residues. The germline gives CDR1 MDHEN, CDR2 SYDVKM. The V end lost 2 bases, the J end lost 3 bases, and 8 bases lay between the germline ends. CDR3 nucleotide sequence: TGTGCCAGCAGTTTAGGACAGAACAATCAGCCCCAGCATTTT. It translates to CASSLGQNNQPQHF.

V is TRBV18 and J is TRBJ2-5, with 7 bases identical to TRBD2. J lost 5 bases, V lost 3 bases, and 9 bases had no gene match. Germline V gives CDR1 KGHSH, CDR2 LQKENI. This CDR3 has 15 amino acids. The CDR3 nucleotides are TGTGCCAGCTCACCCCTAGTGACTAGCCCGGAGACCCAGTACTTC. Translating gives CASSPLVTSPETQYF.

The chain has TRBV24-1 and TRBJ1-2; D not resolved. The germline gives CDR1 KGHDR, CDR2 SFDVKD. Trimming left V 4 bases short and J 2 bases short, with 4 bases between. The CDR3 extends over 12 amino acids. As DNA, the CDR3 is TGTGCCACCAGTGAATTAAACTATGGCTACACCTTC. It translates to CATSELNYGYTF.

This chain links TRBV19 with TRBJ1-2; 8 positions match TRBD1. Germline assignment: CDR1 LNHDA and CDR2 SQIVND (reference sequence). V lost 5 bases, J lost 6 bases, and 5 bases stayed unmatched. The CDR3 contains 13 residues. CDR3 DNA sequence: TGTGCCAGTAGTGGGGGACAGGCAAATGGCTACACCTTC. This translates into CASSGGQANGYTF. The variable domain in full, with the rest retrieved from reference TRBV19 and TRBJ1-2, is DGGITQSPKYLFRKEGQNVTLSCEQNLNHDAMYWYRQDPGQGLRLIYYSQIVNDFQKGDIAEGYSVSREKKESFPLTVTSAQKNPTAFYLCASSGGQANGYTFGSGTRLTVV.

This chain uses TRBV12-3 or TRBV12-4 with TRBJ2-1, with D unclear. Trimming took off 2 bases at V and 4 bases at J, with 6 bases between the two ends. The CDR3 is 13 residues long. CDR3 sequence: CASSLSEYNEQFF. CDR3 in DNA: TGTGCCAGCAGTTTATCGGAGTACAATGAGCAGTTCTTC.

The J gene is TRBJ2-2, the V gene TRBV6-4; no clear D. Germline V gene sequence: CDR1 MRHNA, CDR2 SNTAGT. V was pared by 6 bases and J by 2 bases, with 4 bases between. This CDR3 is 12 amino acids long. CDR3 sequence reads: CASRRNTGELFF. CDR3 coding DNA: TGTGCCAGCAGGAGAAACACCGGGGAGCTGTTTTTT.

This clone has only a few counts. The CDR3 region has the DNA TGTGCCAGTCGACAGGGGGCCCAGCCCCAGCATTTT. It codes for CASRQGAQPQHF. The rearrangement uses TRBV2 and TRBJ1-5; 10 nucleotides agree with TRBD1. The CDR3 is 12 residues long. CDR1 and CDR2 (germline): SNHLY, FYNNEI. V was clipped by 9 bases and J by 7 bases; unmatched bases: 3.

J is TRBJ1-4 and V is TRBV5-1; 10 nucleotides line up with TRBD1. V lost 5 bases and J lost 6; bases outside the gene matches: 4. The germline CDR1 and CDR2 sequences are SGHRS and YFSETQ. The CDR3 has 14 residues. The CDR3 sequence is CASRNGQGDEKLFF. The CDR3 coding sequence is TGCGCCAGCAGGAATGGACAGGGGGATGAAAAACTGTTTTTT.

The V and J genes are TRBV5-4 and TRBJ2-3; D is unclear. Germline CDR1 SGHNT, CDR2 YYREEE (reference sequence). The CDR3 loop spans 12 amino acids. Between the trimmed V and J ends, which lost 4 bases and 6 bases, there was a span of 9 bases. CDR3 DNA sequence: TGTGCCAGCAGCCGCGGTGGGGATACGCAGTATTTT. The encoded protein is CASSRGGDTQYF.

This clone showed up just a few times. The gene calls are TRBV9 and TRBJ2-7; D is perhaps TRBD1 (5 bases). Germline V gene data show CDR1 as SGDLS and CDR2 as YYNGEE. The germline V and J ends were trimmed by 0 bases and 6 bases, with 25 bases remaining between them. The length of the CDR3 is 18 residues. In DNA, the CDR3 is TGTGCCAGCAGCGTAGGAAAACAGGCCTTCGGGTTAACGGGCGAGCAGTACTTC. Protein sequence: CASSVGKQAFGLTGEQYF. The full variable domain, in which reference TRBV9 and TRBJ2-7 provide the parts outside the CDR3, is DSGVTQTPKHLITATGQRVTLRCSPRSGDLSVYWYQQSLDQGLQFLIQYYNGEERAKGNILERFSAQQFPDLHSELNLSSLELGDSALYFCASSVGKQAFGLTGEQYFGPGTRLTVT.

The chain links TRBV7-9 to TRBJ1-1, with unresolved D. The CDR3 contains 12 residues. Germline values: CDR1 SEHNR, CDR2 FQNEAQ (reference sequence). V shed 5 bases and J shed 5 bases, with 9 bases lying between them. CDR3 DNA sequence: TGTGCCAGCAGCCCACGGGGAACTGAAGCTTTCTTT. Translating it yields CASSPRGTEAFF.